The sample holds many counts of the clone carrying this TCR beta chain. Its specificity is unknown. Individual cDNA molecules were tagged with unique molecular identifiers. TCRdb re-called the 5' RACE reads through MiXCR, storing one row per CDR3 protein. The profile shows about 69,000 distinct CDR3 sequences, approximately 4.5% of them singletons. The data were taken from a study of early T cells in non-severe SARS-CoV-2 infection. Study background: Sequencing of bulk RNA from unsorted whole blood was done, without chain pairing.

With 3 bases clipped from V and 3 bases from J, the junction kept 0 bases outside the gene matches. CDR1 and CDR2 (germline): DFQATT, SNEGSKA (reference sequence). This CDR3 region has 14 residues. The study's findings and limits: Sequences matched to VDJdb favored anti-spike CD8 responses, while private and CD4 specificities were missed.

The sequenced sample was whole blood, obtained at baseline. The clonotype was recovered from an adult who was a healthcare worker with PCR-confirmed SARS-CoV-2 infection or an uninfected control (not recorded which). The donor label of this sample is uncertain. The chain has TRBV20-1 and TRBJ1-4, with 11 positions matching TRBD1. The CDR3 loop reads CSARGQGANEKLFF. The CDR3 coding sequence is TGCAGTGCTAGGGGACAGGGGGCTAATGAAAAACTGTTTTTT.